One and the same sample provided the 21 T cell receptor beta chains below, sequenced in a study of CD8 T cells in Susac syndrome. The RNA, about 0.5 to 1 ug, was put through reverse transcription using random hexamers. TCRdb recomputed calls from the immunoSEQ multiplex PCR reads with MiXCR, one row per CDR3 protein. This table holds 110,000 or so distinct CDR3 sequences, around 95% found once. The sequencing input was CD4+ T cells from PBMCs. These receptors all come from a human donor in good health.

V gene TRBV4-3 combines with J gene TRBJ2-2; D perhaps matches TRBD1 (6 bases). CDR1 is LGHNA, CDR2 YSLEER, per germline. The CDR3 totals 15 residues. V lost 0 bases to trimming and J lost 6 bases, with 11 bases between them. CDR3 amino acids: CASSQDEGDPGELFF. CDR3 DNA sequence: TGCGCCAGCAGCCAAGATGAGGGGGATCCCGGGGAGCTGTTTTTT.

In its sample, this clonotype was seen once. The chain employs TRBV20-1 and TRBJ2-1; 9 nucleotides align to TRBD2. This CDR3 spans 15 amino acids. Trimming cost V 6 bases and J 1 base; bases outside gene matches: 7. Germline V gene lookup returns CDR1 DFQATT and CDR2 SNEGSKA (reference sequence). CDR3 sequence: CSADLLAGSYNEQFF. CDR3 in DNA: TGCAGTGCCGATCTCCTAGCGGGGTCCTACAATGAGCAGTTCTTC.

The DNA of the CDR3 is TGTGCCAGCAGCTTAGTCAGGGGGGCCCAGCCCCAGCATTTT. It is translated as CASSLVRGAQPQHF. The V call is TRBV7-2, the J call TRBJ1-5, with 7 bases that match TRBD1. Losses at the gene ends were 1 base for V and 7 bases for J; bases not matched to a gene: 4. This CDR3 has 14 amino acids. The germline V gene encodes CDR1 SGHTA and CDR2 FQGNSA.

The chain joins TRBV29-1 to TRBJ1-2; D is uncertain. The CDR3 covers 9 residues. CDR1 is SQVTM, CDR2 ANQGSEA, per germline. Trimming took off 4 bases at V and 8 bases at J, with 5 bases between the two ends. The CDR3 loop is CSVAEGYTF. The CDR3 DNA sequence: TGCAGCGTTGCCGAGGGCTACACCTTC.

V is TRBV4-2 and J is TRBJ2-2, with D possibly called TRBD1 or TRBD2 (5 bases each). The V gene lost 4 bases and the J gene lost 5 bases, with 23 bases spanning the gap. The CDR3 has 18 residues. Germline assignment: CDR1 LGHNA and CDR2 YNFKEQ. The CDR3 coding sequence is TGTGCCAGCAGCCGCACCGGGACGGAGTCCCGTAGTACCGGGGAGCTGTTTTTT. Translating it yields CASSRTGTESRSTGELFF.

The chain is built from TRBV18 and TRBJ2-1, with 7 bases that match TRBD2. The J segment lost 4 bases and the V segment lost 3 bases, leaving 12 bases of the junction unmatched. The CDR3 consists of 17 residues. Germline CDR1 KGHSH, CDR2 LQKENI. The CDR3 here is CASSPYRDLAAYNEQFF. In nucleotides, the CDR3 is TGTGCCAGCTCACCCTACCGGGATCTAGCGGCTTACAATGAGCAGTTCTTC.

The chain is built from TRBV5-1 and TRBJ2-2; TRBD2 aligns across 9 bases. The V segment lost 4 bases and the J segment 7 bases; nucleotides outside the gene matches: 11. The CDR3 is made up of 16 amino acids. In germline, CDR1 is SGHRS, CDR2 YFSETQ. The CDR3 DNA reads as TGCGCCAGCAGCCCGGCCCAGCGGGAGGCCGGCGGGGAGCTGTTTTTT. This codes for CASSPAQREAGGELFF.

The V call is TRBV19, the J call TRBJ2-1; TRBD2 matches 11 bases. The CDR3 is 17 residues long. With V trimmed by 4 bases and J by 4 bases, 9 bases remained unmatched. Germline CDR1 LNHDA, CDR2 SQIVND (reference sequence). The CDR3 nucleotides are TGTGCCAGTAGTACTAGTAGCGGGAGGGCCGGGTACAATGAGCAGTTCTTC. Translation gives CASSTSSGRAGYNEQFF. The full variable domain, completed using reference TRBV19 and TRBJ2-1, is DGGITQSPKYLFRKEGQNVTLSCEQNLNHDAMYWYRQDPGQGLRLIYYSQIVNDFQKGDIAEGYSVSREKKESFPLTVTSAQKNPTAFYLCASSTSSGRAGYNEQFFGPGTRLTVL.

CDR3 protein: CATSLPGTAQETQYF. CDR3 DNA sequence: TGTGCCACCAGTTTACCCGGGACAGCCCAAGAGACCCAGTACTTC. The chain recombines TRBV24-1 with TRBJ2-5, with 7 bases matching TRBD1. CDR1 KGHDR and CDR2 SFDVKD come from the germline V gene. V gave up 6 bases and J gave up 1 base; unmatched junction bases: 7. The CDR3 is 15 residues long.

This chain links TRBV18 with TRBJ2-7, with 7 bases fitting TRBD2. Looked up from germline, CDR1 is KGHSH and CDR2 is LQKENI. This CDR3 spans 12 amino acids. V lost 8 bases, J lost 6 bases, and 7 bases stayed unmatched. The CDR3 sequence is CASSPTGGEQYF. The DNA of the CDR3 is TGTGCCAGCAGCCCGACGGGGGGCGAGCAGTACTTC.

This clonotype has just a few counts. The chain employs TRBV4-3 and TRBJ2-7; 10 bases fit TRBD1. Germline-derived CDR1 and CDR2 are LGHNA and YSLEER. Losses at the gene ends were 0 bases for V and 7 bases for J; bases not matched to a gene: 12. The CDR3 totals 17 residues. CDR3 DNA: TGCGCCAGCAGCCAAGATCGTGGGACAGGGGATTTAAGGGAGCAGTACTTC. It is translated as CASSQDRGTGDLREQYF.

The V and J genes are TRBV20-1 and TRBJ2-7; the D is unclear. V lost 5 bases and J 2 bases, leaving 13 bases between the germline ends. CDR1 and CDR2 from the germline V gene are DFQATT and SNEGSKA (reference sequence). The CDR3 runs 13 residues. DNA for the CDR3: TGCAGTGCTCGTGACTTCGCCCCCTACGAGCAGTACTTC. This encodes CSARDFAPYEQYF.

This chain connects TRBV27 to TRBJ1-2; D not certain. V was shortened by 0 bases and J by 5 bases, with 10 bases between the two germline ends. Germline CDR1 reads MNHEY; CDR2 reads SMNVEV (reference sequence). The CDR3 has 14 residues. The CDR3 DNA sequence: TGTGCCAGCAGTTTATCGAAAGAGAGTTATGGCTACACCTTC. Protein sequence: CASSLSKESYGYTF.

This clonotype occurred once. The chain couples TRBV2 to TRBJ2-5; 10 nucleotides line up with TRBD1. The CDR3 extends over 15 amino acids. V gave up 5 bases and J gave up 2 bases; unmatched junction bases: 5. Germline V gives CDR1 SNHLY, CDR2 FYNNEI. CDR3: CASSPDRGRQETQYF. In nucleotides, the CDR3 is TGTGCCAGCAGTCCTGACAGGGGGCGACAAGAGACCCAGTACTTC. Based on the CDR3 plus reference TRBV2 and TRBJ2-5, the full variable domain is EPEVTQTPSHQVTQMGQEVILRCVPISNHLYFYWYRQILGQKVEFLVSFYNNEISEKSEIFDDQFSVERPDGSNFTLKIRSTKLEDSAMYFCASSPDRGRQETQYFGPGTRLLVL.

The chain uses TRBV7-2 and TRBJ2-5; 8 bases line up with TRBD2. Unmatched junction bases numbered 13, after V lost 5 bases and J lost 5 bases. Germline loops: CDR1 SGHTA, CDR2 FQGNSA. CDR3 length equals 16 residues. The CDR3 spells CASSRTPGTRRETQYF. For the CDR3, the DNA is TGTGCCAGCAGCCGCACTCCCGGGACTAGGAGGGAGACCCAGTACTTC. Filled out from reference TRBV7-2 and TRBJ2-5, the complete variable domain reads GAGVSQSPSNKVTEKGKDVELRCDPISGHTALYWYRQSLGQGLEFLIYFQGNSAPDKSGLPSDRFSAERTGGSVSTLTIQRTQQEDSAVYLCASSRTPGTRRETQYFGPGTRLLVL.

A note on this clonotype: An end of the junction differs from the germline gene, which may be a read error. The chain links TRBV3-1 to TRBJ2-3; 7 bases match TRBD2. CDR1 and CDR2 from the germline V gene are LGHDT and YNNKEL (reference sequence). CDR3 length: 16 residues. DNA of the CDR3: TGTGCCAGCAGCCAAGGTGGAACTAGCGAGCCTGATACGCGGTATTTT. It encodes CASSQGGTSEPDTRYF.

The chain has TRBV3-1 and TRBJ2-7, with D possibly being TRBD2 (6 bases). V was trimmed by 3 bases and J by 0 bases, leaving 6 bases between them. Germline V CDR1 and CDR2: LGHDT, YNNKEL (reference sequence). The CDR3 is 13 amino acids. CDR3 DNA: TGTGCCAGCAGCCAGACTAGCTCCTACGAGCAGTACTTC. It is translated as CASSQTSSYEQYF.

To note about this clonotype: One end of the junction varies from germline; a read error may be responsible. The gene calls are TRBV7-9 and TRBJ2-4; 11 nucleotides agree with TRBD1. This CDR3 is 13 amino acids long. The germline gives CDR1 SEHNR, CDR2 FQNEAQ (reference sequence). The CDR3 region is CASSPMDRGRWDF. The CDR3 DNA reads TGTGCCAGCAGCCCTATGGACAGGGGGCGTTGGGACTTC. Together with reference TRBV7-9 and TRBJ2-4, the CDR3 gives the full variable domain: DTGVSQNPRHKITKRGQNVTFRCDPISEHNRLYWYRQTLGQGPEFLTYFQNEAQLEKSRLLSDRFSAERPKGSFSTLEIQRTEQGDSAMYLCASSPMDRGRWDFGAGTRLSVL.

This rearrangement joins TRBV27 to TRBJ2-2; 15 nucleotides agree with TRBD2. This CDR3 is 18 amino acids long. Germline V lookup: CDR1 MNHEY, CDR2 SMNVEV (reference sequence). Unmatched junction bases numbered 13, after V lost 10 bases and J lost 4 bases. This CDR3 reads CATSGLAGGPVGTGELFF. The DNA for the CDR3 is TGTGCCACCTCAGGACTAGCGGGAGGGCCGGTCGGCACCGGGGAGCTGTTTTTT.

The V and J genes are TRBV5-1 and TRBJ2-6; TRBD1 matches 12 bases. V gave up 7 bases and J gave up 8 bases; unmatched junction bases: 4. The CDR3 runs 14 residues. Germline CDR1 reads SGHRS; CDR2 reads YFSETQ. The CDR3 bases are TGCGCCAGCGAGGGGACAGGGGGCACCAACGTCCTGACTTTC. It encodes CASEGTGGTNVLTF.

The chain employs TRBV27 and TRBJ2-2; D is undetermined. Trimming removed 3 bases from V and 2 bases from J, with 10 bases in between. CDR1 and CDR2 from the germline V gene are MNHEY and SMNVEV (reference sequence). This CDR3 is 15 amino acids long. This CDR3 is CASSFKLLNTGELFF. In DNA, the CDR3 is TGTGCCAGCAGTTTTAAACTCCTAAACACCGGGGAGCTGTTTTTT.